The TCR beta chain under discussion was sequenced for a study of blood T cell repertoires in COVID-19. This clone was seen a handful of times. V dropped 0 bases and J dropped 7; count of bases not matched to a gene: 13. This CDR3 is 18 amino acids long. Germline V gives CDR1 SGHNT, CDR2 YENEEA. Profiling relied on immunoSEQ multiplex PCR, and the TCRdb table lists in-frame clones only, not all of them. The sample consists of roughly 100,000 clones, approximately 78% of them appearing once. The source is a woman of 80 years or more with acute or convalescent COVID-19. This chain connects TRBV11-3 to TRBJ2-1; TRBD2 matches at 9 bases. The sequenced sample consisted of peripheral blood. The CDR3 here is CASSLDRSSGILGNEQFF. The DNA of the CDR3 is TGTGCCAGCAGCTTAGATCGGTCTAGCGGGATCCTCGGAAATGAGCAGTTCTTC.